Below are 13 T cell receptor beta chains sequenced from a single sample in a study of blood T cell repertoires in COVID-19. Sequenced by immunoSEQ multiplex PCR; TCRdb stores in-frame clones only, minus some. The sample carries around 300,000 clones, 65% to 85% recorded once. The sequenced sample was peripheral blood. The receptors were gathered from a man aged 25 to 45 with active or convalescent COVID-19.

The genes are TRBV25-1 and TRBJ2-7; 7 bases are a match to TRBD1. This CDR3 comprises 14 residues. V shed 4 bases and J 6 bases; nucleotides not matched to a gene: 9. Per the germline V gene, CDR1 is MGHDK and CDR2 is SYGVNS. CDR3 DNA: TGTGCCAGCAGTGCTCACACAGGGGTAGGCGAGCAGTACTTC. Its translation is CASSAHTGVGEQYF.

This rearrangement joins TRBV21-1 to TRBJ1-5. TRBV21-1 is a listed pseudogene. CDR3 length equals 15 residues. The CDR3 spells CASSKDWAGGQPQHF. In DNA, the CDR3 is TGTGCCAGCAGCAAGGACTGGGCCGGAGGTCAGCCCCAGCATTTT.

The chain joins TRBV10-3 to TRBJ2-1; TRBD1 matches 7 bases. The CDR3 consists of 14 residues. After removal of 5 bases from V and 6 bases from J, the junction contained 7 bases not matched to a gene. The germline V gene encodes CDR1 ENHRY and CDR2 SYGVKD. The CDR3 here is CAISPGTVVNEQFF. The CDR3 coding sequence is TGTGCCATCAGTCCCGGGACAGTTGTCAATGAGCAGTTCTTC.

The chain links TRBV23-1 to TRBJ1-5; the match to TRBD1 covers 11 bases. Being an ORF, TRBV23-1 has a function that is uncertain. Trimming removed 7 bases from V and 6 bases from J; junction bases left unmatched: 5. CDR3 size: 14 residues. CDR3 sequence (DNA): TGCGCCAGCATATCGGGACAGGGGGTTCAGCCCCAGCATTTT. Protein sequence: CASISGQGVQPQHF.

J is TRBJ2-1 and V is TRBV27, with TRBD2 identical over 7 bases. Germline V CDR1 and CDR2: MNHEY, SMNVEV (reference sequence). The CDR3 runs to 16 residues. Trimming at V came to 4 bases and at J to 7 bases, leaving 13 bases not matched to a gene. The CDR3 region has the DNA TGTGCCAGCAGTTCGTTTATGGCGGGGGTTAGAAATGAGCAGTTCTTC. Translating gives CASSSFMAGVRNEQFF.

The rearrangement links TRBV5-6 to TRBJ2-4; TRBD2 might be the D (6 bases). Germline V gene data show CDR1 as SGHDT and CDR2 as YYEEEE. The CDR3 runs to 13 residues. Trimming removed 0 bases from V and 10 bases from J, with 11 bases in between. CDR3 nucleotides: TGTGCCAGCAGCTTGGCCCTTGGGGGGATTCAGTACTTC. Translating gives CASSLALGGIQYF.

The rearrangement links TRBV7-3 to TRBJ2-3, with a tentative D call TRBD1 (5 bases). The CDR3 spans 14 residues. Between the trimmed V and J ends, which lost 4 bases and 0 bases, there was a span of 8 bases. Germline CDR1 is SGHTA and CDR2 is FQGTGA. For the CDR3, the DNA is TGTGCCAGCAGCTCCGGACAAAGCACAGATACGCAGTATTTT. Translation: CASSSGQSTDTQYF.

The chain uses TRBV5-1 and TRBJ1-1; D not certain. Germline V gene lookup returns CDR1 SGHRS and CDR2 YFSETQ. The CDR3 consists of 14 residues. Between the trimmed V and J ends, which lost 2 bases and 4 bases, there was a span of 12 bases. CDR3 in DNA: TGCGCCAGCAGCTTAACTTCTGGTAGCACTGAAGCTTTCTTT. Amino acid sequence: CASSLTSGSTEAFF.

This chain joins TRBV6-2 or TRBV6-3 and TRBJ2-7; D might be TRBD1 (6 bases). There are 16 residues in the CDR3. In germline, CDR1 is MNHEY, CDR2 SVGEGT. Trimming cost V 4 bases and J 0 bases, with 16 bases left between them. The CDR3 here is CASSSPGTTSSYEQYF. DNA for the CDR3: TGTGCCAGCAGTTCCCCCGGGACAACAAGCTCCTACGAGCAGTACTTC.

The chain uses TRBV6-6 and TRBJ1-1; no clear D. V lost 4 bases and J lost 2, with 17 bases in between. The CDR3 spans 16 residues. Germline assignment: CDR1 MNHNY and CDR2 SVGAGI (reference sequence). This chain's CDR3 is CASSSFPAGSNTEAFF. The DNA of the CDR3 is TGTGCCAGCAGTTCCTTCCCCGCGGGCTCTAACACTGAAGCTTTCTTT.

The chain combines TRBV30 with TRBJ2-1, with TRBD2 identical over 9 bases. With 0 bases clipped from V and 6 bases from J, the junction kept 9 bases outside the gene matches. This CDR3 region has 16 residues. In germline, CDR1 is GTSNPN, CDR2 SVGIG (reference sequence). CDR3 loop: CAWSVFTSGLGNEQFF. The CDR3 DNA is TGTGCCTGGAGTGTCTTTACTAGCGGGTTGGGCAATGAGCAGTTCTTC.

This clone was seen once. This chain uses TRBV6-5 with TRBJ2-7, with 10 bases identical to TRBD2. Germline loops: CDR1 MNHEY, CDR2 SVGAGI. Trimming removed 6 bases from V and 0 bases from J; junction bases left unmatched: 2. CDR3 length: 14 residues. CDR3 DNA: TGTGCCAGCAGCCGGACTAGCGGCTCCTACGAGCAGTACTTC. It translates to CASSRTSGSYEQYF.

The chain employs TRBV6-2 or TRBV6-3 and TRBJ2-3; tentative D call: TRBD1 (5 bases). Germline values: CDR1 MNHEY, CDR2 SVGEGT. This CDR3 contains 16 residues. Trimming shortened V by 5 bases and J by 1 base, and 16 bases separated the two germline ends. Written as DNA, the CDR3 is TGTGCCAGCAGTCTCCGGGCCCCCAGGGGCACAGATACGCAGTATTTT. Amino acid sequence: CASSLRAPRGTDTQYF.